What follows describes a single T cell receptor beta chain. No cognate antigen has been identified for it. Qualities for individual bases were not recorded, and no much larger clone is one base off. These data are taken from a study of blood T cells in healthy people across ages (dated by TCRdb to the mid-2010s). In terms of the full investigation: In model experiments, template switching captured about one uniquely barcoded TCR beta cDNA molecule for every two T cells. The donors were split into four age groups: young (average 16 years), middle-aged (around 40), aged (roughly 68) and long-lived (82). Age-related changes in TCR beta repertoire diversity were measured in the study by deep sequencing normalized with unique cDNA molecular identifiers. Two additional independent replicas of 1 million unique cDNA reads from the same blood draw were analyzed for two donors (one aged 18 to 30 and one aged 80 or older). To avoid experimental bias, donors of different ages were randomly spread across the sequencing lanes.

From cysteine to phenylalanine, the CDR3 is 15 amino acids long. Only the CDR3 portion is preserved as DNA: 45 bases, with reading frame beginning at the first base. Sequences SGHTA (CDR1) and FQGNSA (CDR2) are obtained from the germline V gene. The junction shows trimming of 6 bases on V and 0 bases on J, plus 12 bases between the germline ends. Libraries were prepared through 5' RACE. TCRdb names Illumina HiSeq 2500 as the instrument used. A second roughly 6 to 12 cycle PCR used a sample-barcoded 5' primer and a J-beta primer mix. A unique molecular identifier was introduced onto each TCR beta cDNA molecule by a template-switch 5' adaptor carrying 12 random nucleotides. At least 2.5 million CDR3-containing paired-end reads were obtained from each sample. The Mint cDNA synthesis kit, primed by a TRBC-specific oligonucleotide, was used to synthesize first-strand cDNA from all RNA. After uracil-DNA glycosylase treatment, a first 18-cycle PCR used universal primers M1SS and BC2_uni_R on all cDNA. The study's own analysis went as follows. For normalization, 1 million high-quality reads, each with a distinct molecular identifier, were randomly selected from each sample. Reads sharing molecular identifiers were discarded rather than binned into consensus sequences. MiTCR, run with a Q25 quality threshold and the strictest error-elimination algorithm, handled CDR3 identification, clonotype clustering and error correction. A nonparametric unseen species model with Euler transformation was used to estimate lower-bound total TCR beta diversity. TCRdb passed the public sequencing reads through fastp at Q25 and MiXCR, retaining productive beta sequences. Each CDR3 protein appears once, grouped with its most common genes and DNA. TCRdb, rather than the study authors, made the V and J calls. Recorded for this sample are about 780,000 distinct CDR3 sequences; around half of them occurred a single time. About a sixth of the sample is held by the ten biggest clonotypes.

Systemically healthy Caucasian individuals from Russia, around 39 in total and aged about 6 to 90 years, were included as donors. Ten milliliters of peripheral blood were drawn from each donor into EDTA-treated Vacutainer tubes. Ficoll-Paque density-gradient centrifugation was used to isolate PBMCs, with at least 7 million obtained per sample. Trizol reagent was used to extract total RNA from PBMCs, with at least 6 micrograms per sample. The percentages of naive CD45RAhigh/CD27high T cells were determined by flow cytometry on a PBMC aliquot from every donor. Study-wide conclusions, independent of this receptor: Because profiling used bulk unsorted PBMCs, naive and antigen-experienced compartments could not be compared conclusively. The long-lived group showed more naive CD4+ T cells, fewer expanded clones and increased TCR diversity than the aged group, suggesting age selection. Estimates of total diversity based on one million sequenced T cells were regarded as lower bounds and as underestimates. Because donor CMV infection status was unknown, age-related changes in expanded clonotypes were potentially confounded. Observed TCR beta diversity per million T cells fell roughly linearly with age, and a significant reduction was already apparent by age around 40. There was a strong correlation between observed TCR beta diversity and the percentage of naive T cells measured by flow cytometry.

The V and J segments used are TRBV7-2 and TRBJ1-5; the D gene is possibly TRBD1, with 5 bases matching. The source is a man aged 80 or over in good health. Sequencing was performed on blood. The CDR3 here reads CASSPGYGSNQPQHF. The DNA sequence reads TGTGCCAGCAGTCCAGGGTATGGTAGCAATCAGCCCCAGCATTTT.